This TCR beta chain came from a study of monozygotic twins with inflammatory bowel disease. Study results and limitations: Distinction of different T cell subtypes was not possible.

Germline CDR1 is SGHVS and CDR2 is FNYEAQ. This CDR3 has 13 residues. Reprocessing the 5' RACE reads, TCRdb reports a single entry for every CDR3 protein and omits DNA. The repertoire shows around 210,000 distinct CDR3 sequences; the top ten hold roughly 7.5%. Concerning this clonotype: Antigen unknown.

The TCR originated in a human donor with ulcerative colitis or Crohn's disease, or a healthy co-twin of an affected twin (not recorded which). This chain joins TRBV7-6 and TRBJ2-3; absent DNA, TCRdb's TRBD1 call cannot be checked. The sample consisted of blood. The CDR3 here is CASSPIGGDTQYF. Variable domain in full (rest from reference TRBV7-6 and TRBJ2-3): GAGVSQSPRYKVTKRGQDVALRCDPISGHVSLYWYRQALGQGPEFLTYFNYEAQQDKSGLPNDRFSAERPEGSISTLTIQRTEQRDSAMYRCASSPIGGDTQYFGPGTRLTVL.